These T cell receptor beta chains were read from a single sample in a study of vaccination and CD4 T cells after COVID-19. Antigen specificity for these receptors is unknown. TCRdb analysed the PCR reads with MiXCR anew, one entry per CDR3 protein. The sample has 20,000 or so distinct CDR3 sequences; around a third are singletons. The sample taken for sequencing was cultured CD4+ T cells from blood. The receptors originated from a human donor with COVID-19. Both conserved end residues are part of each CDR3. D genes are given only for firm matches. Size values are once, few and many counts, or a class for expanded clones, and some rows have none.

V	J	D	size	CDR3	DNA
TRBV5-5	TRBJ1-1	.	few	CASSPLEGHTEAFF	TGTGCCAGCAGCCCCTTAGAGGGGCATACTGAAGCTTTCTTT
TRBV7-7	TRBJ1-1	.	.	CASSTNPHTEAFF	TGTGCTAGCAGCACAAACCCCCACACTGAAGCTTTCTTT
TRBV2	TRBJ1-5	TRBD1	few	CASTEGAGTQHF	TGTGCCAGCACCGAGGGGGCAGGGACCCAGCATTTT
TRBV14	TRBJ1-6	.	.	CASSQRGNSPLHF	TGTGCCAGCAGCCAGAGGGGGAATTCACCCCTCCACTTT
TRBV11-2	TRBJ2-1	TRBD2	.	CASSLHSGFYNEQFF	TGTGCCAGCAGCCTTCATAGCGGGTTCTACAATGAGCAGTTCTTC
TRBV20-1	TRBJ2-5	TRBD2	.	CSAASSGGPKPVETQYF	TGCAGTGCGGCCTCTAGCGGGGGACCCAAACCGGTTGAGACCCAGTACTTC
TRBV4-1	TRBJ1-1	TRBD1	few	CASRPGTGGPTATEAFF	TGCGCCAGCAGACCAGGGACAGGGGGTCCGACGGCCACTGAAGCTTTCTTT
TRBV6-5	TRBJ1-6	.	few	CASSYTRWAGLNSPLHF	TGTGCCAGCAGTTACACGAGATGGGCAGGGCTTAATTCACCCCTCCACTTT
TRBV2	TRBJ2-4	.	.	CASSKTGGAPKNIQYF	TGTGCCAGCAGCAAAACGGGGGGCGCGCCCAAAAACATTCAGTACTTC
TRBV6-1	TRBJ1-4	.	.	CASSEGVGATNEKLFF	TGTGCCAGCAGTGAAGGGGTGGGGGCAACTAATGAAAAACTGTTTTTT
TRBV6-1	TRBJ1-1	.	few	CASSDRTVPATEAFF	TGTGCCAGCAGTGATAGGACAGTCCCGGCCACTGAAGCTTTCTTT
TRBV20-1	TRBJ2-3	TRBD2	.	CSARGLAGASDTQYF	TGCAGTGCTAGGGGTCTAGCGGGGGCGTCAGATACGCAGTATTTT
TRBV10-1	TRBJ2-2	TRBD2	.	CASSRLAGGIGELFF	TGCGCCAGCAGTCGACTAGCGGGGGGAATCGGGGAGCTGTTTTTT
TRBV11-3	TRBJ1-6	TRBD1	.	CASSPDRGNNSPLHF	TGTGCCAGCAGCCCCGACAGGGGGAATAATTCACCCCTCCACTTT
TRBV7-9	TRBJ1-3	.	.	CASSLDNSGNTIYF	TGTGCCAGCAGCTTAGATAACTCTGGAAACACCATATATTTT
TRBV2	TRBJ2-5	.	medium-sized	CASSEARQSVETQYF	TGTGCCAGCAGTGAAGCTCGACAGTCGGTGGAGACCCAGTACTTC
TRBV19	TRBJ2-1	TRBD2	.	CASSILAGGPHNEQFF	TGTGCCAGTAGTATACTAGCGGGGGGGCCCCACAATGAGCAGTTCTTC
TRBV27	TRBJ1-5	.	.	CASSLWGLDNQPQHF	TGTGCCAGCAGTTTGTGGGGGTTGGACAATCAGCCCCAGCATTTT
TRBV7-2	TRBJ2-3	.	medium-sized	CASTTYSSDTQYF	TGTGCCAGCACCACTTACTCTTCAGATACGCAGTATTTT
TRBV6-5	TRBJ2-2	.	few	CASSYVGARTGELFF	TGTGCCAGCAGTTACGTGGGGGCGAGAACCGGGGAGCTGTTTTTT
TRBV19	TRBJ1-1	.	.	CASSIRGGKAFF	TGTGCCAGTAGTATCAGGGGAGGGAAAGCTTTCTTT
TRBV24-1	TRBJ2-5	.	few	CATSEGGRETQYF	TGTGCCACCTCTGAGGGCGGAAGAGAGACCCAGTACTTC
TRBV12-3/TRBV12-4	TRBJ1-5	TRBD1	.	CASSFRLKTGGDQPQHF	TGTGCCAGCAGTTTTCGGCTAAAGACAGGGGGGGATCAGCCCCAGCATTTT
TRBV6-1	TRBJ2-3	.	few	CASRDINQLDTQYF	TGTGCCAGCAGGGATATCAATCAATTAGATACGCAGTATTTT
TRBV28	TRBJ1-6	TRBD1	.	CASSSLGQGIYNSPLHF	TGTGCCAGCAGCTCCCTCGGACAGGGTATCTATAATTCACCCCTCCACTTT
TRBV2	TRBJ1-3	TRBD1	.	CASRLTGEAGNTIYF	TGTGCCAGCAGGCTGACAGGGGAAGCTGGAAACACCATATATTTT
TRBV11-2	TRBJ2-7	.	few	CASSLAGAYEQYF	TGTGCCAGCAGCTTAGCCGGGGCCTACGAGCAGTACTTC
TRBV20-1	TRBJ1-4	.	.	CSARGAAATNEKLFF	TGCAGTGCTAGAGGGGCAGCAGCAACTAATGAAAAACTGTTTTTT